This T cell receptor (beta chain) originates from a study of cytomegalovirus exposure and HLA in healthy donors (dated by TCRdb to 2015 to 2018). Concerning the study at large: In an earlier analysis of several hundred of the donors, 250 to 300 Gb of sequence data and approximately 120 million unique TCR beta sequences from about 179 million T cells were reported. Roughly five DR-DQ haplotypes were handled as single units for association and clustering, since linkage in the cohort was strong. Every repertoire in the discovery cohort had been generated on one and the same sequencing platform. Alongside the repertoire data, information on donor age, sex, ethnicity and CMV serostatus was compiled. An early release covering more than 500 HLA-typed donors comprised roughly 300 gigabases of sequencing data and approximately 85 million unique TCR sequences. Rather than using new phenotypic data, the later analysis identified candidate immune exposures from TCR beta sequences and from how often those sequences occurred across donors. A later analysis re-examined previously published TCR beta repertoires from roughly 650 donors and added high-resolution HLA genotyping to investigate patterns of TCR occurrence. On average, 235,054 unique TCR beta nucleotide sequences were sequenced per donor among about 400 genotyped donors of the cohort, with roughly 18% of those sequences being non-productive. To decide whether each TCR beta V gene segment behaved as functional or pseudogenic, an earlier analysis of some 600 of the donors relied on high-throughput TCR beta sequencing. The T cell repertoires of some 700 subjects were profiled by immunosequencing and related to cytomegalovirus serostatus. The study aimed to test whether cataloging public T cell receptors could reveal signatures of past pathogen exposure. Of the roughly 390 genotyped donors, 81% fell in the genetic ancestry cluster associated with self-reported Caucasian donors. Genome-wide SNP genotypes for about 60% of the 666 donors were used in a later genetic analysis, which treated that subset as a discovery cohort. Typing coverage varied by locus: roughly 629-640 donors for A, B, C, DRB1 and DQB1; some 520 for DQA1; about 590 for DPA1; fewer than 480 for DPB1. Besides the first cohort of 500 to 700 subjects, a separate validation cohort made up of over 95 different subjects was used. HLA typing included class I and class II loci at four-digit resolution. To predict cytomegalovirus infection status, the study brought together high-throughput TCR immunosequencing, statistical association of individual TCRs with disease status, and machine learning.

About this clone itself: Its antigen is unknown. No base quality values were provided; no much bigger clone lies one nucleotide off.

The library was generated by the immunoSEQ multiplex PCR assay. A mixture of 60 forward primers for TCR Vbeta segments and 13 reverse primers for TCR Jbeta segments was used in the multiplex PCR. A multiplex PCR assay on genomic DNA amplified the CDR3 region of rearranged TCR beta genes. On the Illumina HiSeq System, the amplified TCR beta libraries were sequenced as 87-base-pair reads. The paper's processing steps were these. A later analysis tallied around 87 million unique TCR beta chains across the approximately 670 repertoires, and about 10 million of those chains were shared by two or more donors. A nearest-neighbor algorithm error-corrected the raw reads and collapsed the reads into unique sequences, merging closely related sequences to remove PCR and sequencing errors. CDR3 sequences were aligned to IMGT reference sequences to assign V, D and J gene segments. For a sequence to be retained, at least a six-nucleotide match to both a V gene segment and a J gene segment was required. A rearrangement counted as productive if the CDR3 had no stop codons and remained in frame with V and J, and every other rearrangement counted as non-productive. Following IMGT convention, CDR3 was defined as the stretch from the second conserved V-encoded cysteine to the conserved J-encoded phenylalanine. In an earlier analysis of 500 to 650 of the donors, sequences lacking an unambiguous match to a single V gene segment were excluded. In an earlier analysis of 587 of the donors, V segments were called functional above 56.7% productive rearrangements and were called segregating when the between-donor standard deviation exceeded 5%. A statistical classification framework was built to diagnose cytomegalovirus status from the catalog of TCR beta chain sequences. A later analysis assigned V and J genes by comparing TCR nucleotide sequences with IMGT/GENE-DB human TR gene sequences. Using the TCRdist pipeline, a later analysis assigned CDR3 sequences along with most-parsimonious VDJ recombination scenarios. In a later analysis, every TCR beta chain was defined by the combination of its CDR3 amino acid sequence and its V-gene family, and reads without a unique V-gene family were dropped. In a later analysis, 450 to 600 highly shared, low-generation-probability nucleotide sequences were removed to address suspected cross-contamination and a sequencing artifact. A later analysis calculated a clonal expansion index for each public chain from normalized within-repertoire ranks of inferred template counts. A later analysis computed generation probabilities with a VDJ recombination model fitted to out-of-frame rearrangements, and checked the results against IGoR. Hypergeometric tests were used in a later analysis to score TCR-TCR, TCR-HLA and TCR-CMV co-occurrence, with a repertoire-size bias correction applied to the TCR pairs. False discovery rates were estimated in a later analysis by permuting HLA or CMV assignments 20 times. In a later analysis, co-occurring TCRs were grouped using DBSCAN, with TCRdist sequence similarity added in when clustering inside HLA-allele-positive subsets. Repertoires with fewer than 30,000 or more than 120,000 public chains, plus five repertoires with anomalous nucleotide sharing, were excluded from co-occurrence clustering. What TCRdb holds here is the immuneACCESS table cut down to in-frame rearrangements. Part of the clones is not present; checked against another copy, under half of the missing clones reflect an unresolved V gene, and the others are unexplained. V and J calls and clone size follow that table, whereas D and trimming were derived from the DNA. The sample table shows 95,000 to 100,000 clones, and approximately 89% are seen once. Around 3.6% of the sample belongs to the ten largest clones.

Here is what the overall study found, with its caveats: A group of highly shared sequence variants was considered likely to be a technical artifact of the sequencing pipeline. The authors suggested that the approach could potentially be generalized to other disease states and immunological phenotypes. Roughly uniform sequencing depth across donors was assumed in presence/absence analyses, although this assumption may not hold. The only immune exposure information available for the cohort was CMV serostatus. Correlated functional status among segregating V segments might reflect linkage disequilibrium, but an unknown experimental factor could not be ruled out. Cytomegalovirus status was reported to be diagnosed by the classifier with high specificity and sensitivity in both the original and validation cohorts. When HLA alleles, especially DR and DQ, strongly co-occurred, TCR associations were difficult to assign to individual alleles. In an earlier analysis of approximately 590 of the donors, most TCR beta V segments appeared in productive rearrangements about 87% or about 30% of the time, broadly matching IMGT annotations. A further reported finding was that TCR beta sequences accurately predicted the HLA-A and HLA-B alleles for most subjects in the first cohort. A later analysis found that most CMV-associated TCR beta chains appeared HLA-restricted, with HLA associations seemingly driven largely by CMV exposure. HLA typing was unavailable for some donors at each locus, so association tests used only the typed subset. In the study, 150 to 200 TCR beta chains were listed as associated with cytomegalovirus. Most TCR sequences were seen in very few donors, while some public TCRs were found in many individuals. The earlier analysis of around 600 of the donors excluded 15 to 20 rarely observed V segments, including chromosome 9 orphons, because counts were too low. In this cohort, only TCR beta chains were sequenced, and detectable features were limited by the absence of alpha or paired-chain data. According to a later genetic analysis, donors in an Asian-associated ancestry cluster had fewer N-insertions in productive TCRs than the roughly 670-donor mean. In a later analysis, HLA-associated TCR beta chains were found to be more clonally expanded and to have lower generation probabilities than equally common non-associated chains. In vitro tests confirmed that a few of the cytomegalovirus-associated TCR beta chains recognize cytomegalovirus antigens. According to a later analysis, TCR association rates differed among HLA loci, with DRB1 alleles showing the most associated TCRs and HLA-C alleles showing the fewest. Because the 87-base-pair reads could not distinguish some IMGT-functional V segments, including TRBV6-2 and TRBV6-3, those segments were excluded. V-gene and J-gene trimming of TCR beta chains was associated with a missense DCLRE1C variant in a later genetic analysis, and the association was replicated in an independent cohort. According to a later analysis, parvovirus B19, influenza, CMV and Epstein-Barr virus appeared linked to several top co-occurrence clusters. At a false discovery rate of 0.05, a later analysis linked 16,951 TCR beta sequences to specific HLA alleles.

The cohort was made up of 500 to 850 healthy bone marrow donors. All cohort members were sampled while nominally healthy, although unrecorded immune exposures were likely present. The donor was CMV seronegative and was included in the group of several hundred seronegative cohort members. Each donor provided a peripheral blood sample, and peripheral blood mononuclear cells were used for TCR beta sequencing. Genomic DNA extraction from the blood cell samples was performed with the Qiagen DNeasy Blood Extraction Kit. Taken from the germline V gene, the CDR1 and CDR2 loops are SQVTM and ANQGSEA. V has 2 bases trimmed and J has 4 bases trimmed; junction bases matching no gene number 8. Taken from cysteine to phenylalanine, the CDR3 has 14 residues. Just CDR3 DNA is preserved here, 42 bases in frame from base 1.

This TCR derives from a man in his thirties or forties in good health and CMV-seronegative. The material sequenced was PBMCs. Recombination linked TRBV29-1 to TRBJ2-7; TRBD2 matches 7 bases in the middle. The bases are TGCAGCGTTGAACTGGCGGGGGATTTATACGAGCAGTACTTC. Translated, it reads CSVELAGDLYEQYF.